The 14 T cell receptor beta chains given below trace back to one sample, sequenced in a study of T cell responses to AZD1222 COVID-19 vaccine. Measured with immunoSEQ multiplex PCR; TCRdb has only the in-frame clones, and not every one. The table lists some 200,000 clones, roughly 91% of them singletons. Sequenced material: peripheral blood, taken on day 0 of MenACWY control vaccination. The receptors were gathered from an adult in good health.

This chain connects TRBV18 to TRBJ1-1; D unclear. The CDR3 spans 14 residues. Trimming took off 3 bases at V and 1 base at J, with 9 bases between the two ends. Germline V gene data show CDR1 as KGHSH and CDR2 as LQKENI. CDR3 nucleotides: TGTGCCAGCTCACCTGGTGTTCCGAACACTGAAGCTTTCTTT. This encodes CASSPGVPNTEAFF.

The genes are TRBV6-5 and TRBJ1-5; D gene unclear. V dropped 6 bases and J dropped 0 bases, with 9 bases sitting between them. The length of the CDR3 is 14 residues. Germline assignment: CDR1 MNHEY and CDR2 SVGAGI. The CDR3 region has the DNA TGTGCCAGCAGCCCAGCCTATAGCAATCAGCCCCAGCATTTT. This sequence encodes CASSPAYSNQPQHF.

The chain links TRBV7-2 to TRBJ2-7; D possibly matches TRBD1 or TRBD2 (6 bases each). Trimming pared 1 base from V and 0 bases from J, leaving 16 bases between. Germline-derived CDR1 and CDR2 are SGHTA and FQGNSA. The CDR3 has 17 residues. The CDR3 bases are TGTGCCAGCAGCTTAGGAGGCGTGGGGGGCCTCTCCTACGAGCAGTACTTC. Protein: CASSLGGVGGLSYEQYF. Variable domain in full (rest from reference TRBV7-2 and TRBJ2-7): GAGVSQSPSNKVTEKGKDVELRCDPISGHTALYWYRQSLGQGLEFLIYFQGNSAPDKSGLPSDRFSAERTGGSVSTLTIQRTQQEDSAVYLCASSLGGVGGLSYEQYFGPGTRLTVT.

CDR3 sequence reads: CASTRWAAHLGNTIYF. For the CDR3, the DNA is TGTGCCAGTACGAGATGGGCAGCGCATCTGGGAAACACCATATATTTT. The chain joins TRBV19 to TRBJ1-3; no firm D call. The V and J ends lost 7 bases and 4 bases respectively, with 20 bases between them. CDR1 is LNHDA and CDR2 is SQIVND in the germline V gene (reference sequence). The CDR3 has 16 amino acids.

This rearrangement joins TRBV25-1 to TRBJ2-1; D perhaps matches TRBD2 (7 bases). This CDR3 has 14 amino acids. V was shortened by 1 base and J by 8 bases, with 12 bases between the two germline ends. The germline CDR1 and CDR2 sequences are MGHDK and SYGVNS. This chain's CDR3 is CASSEWGGGDEQFF. In DNA, the CDR3 is TGTGCCAGCAGTGAATGGGGCGGGGGCGATGAGCAGTTCTTC.

The genes are TRBV9 and TRBJ1-1, with D uncertain. This CDR3 has 14 residues. Germline V gene data show CDR1 as SGDLS and CDR2 as YYNGEE. Trimming pared 1 base from V and 1 base from J, leaving 8 bases between. The CDR3 nucleotides are TGTGCCAGCAGCGTAACGACCGCGAACACTGAAGCTTTCTTT. It specifies CASSVTTANTEAFF.

The chain has TRBV5-6 and TRBJ1-2; weak D call: TRBD1 (5 bases). From germline, CDR1 is SGHDT and CDR2 YYEEEE. The CDR3 runs to 15 residues. Trimming took 0 bases from V and 1 from J, leaving 10 bases between them. CDR3 sequence reads: CASSLVGRDNYGYTF. In nucleotides, the CDR3 is TGTGCCAGCAGCTTGGTGGGCAGGGATAACTATGGCTACACCTTC.

The CDR3 nucleotides read TGTGCCAGCATGGGGCAGGCGAACACTGAAGCTTTCTTT. Its protein is CASMGQANTEAFF. This rearrangement joins TRBV6-5 to TRBJ1-1; perhaps TRBD1 as D (5 bases). The germline V and J ends were trimmed by 7 bases and 1 base, with 10 bases remaining between them. This CDR3 comprises 13 residues. The germline CDR1 and CDR2 sequences are MNHEY and SVGAGI.

The chain links TRBV7-8 to TRBJ1-5; D is perhaps TRBD1 (6 bases). Trimming removed 1 base at V and 6 bases at J, with 13 bases between. Germline CDR1 and CDR2: SGHVS and FQNEAQ. The CDR3 has 15 residues. The CDR3 protein is CASSLGGALSQPQHF. The CDR3 DNA reads TGTGCCAGCAGCTTAGGGGGGGCTTTGAGTCAGCCCCAGCATTTT.

CDR3 nucleotides: TGTGCCAGCACCGGGCCTCTCGCAGGGCAGCCCCAGCATTTT. It is translated as CASTGPLAGQPQHF. This chain connects TRBV2 to TRBJ1-5, with TRBD1 as a possible D gene (5 bases). Trimming cost V 7 bases and J 7 bases, with 17 bases left between them. CDR1 is SNHLY, CDR2 FYNNEI, per germline. The CDR3 length is 14 residues.

The chain couples TRBV25-1 to TRBJ1-2, with D uncertain. The germline V and J ends were trimmed by 3 bases and 0 bases, with 11 bases remaining between them. The germline V gene encodes CDR1 MGHDK and CDR2 SYGVNS. The CDR3 contains 15 residues. The DNA of the CDR3 is TGTGCCAGCAGTGACCCGGGCCAAACTAACTATGGCTACACCTTC. This encodes CASSDPGQTNYGYTF.

J is TRBJ2-1 and V is TRBV19, with TRBD1 matching over 8 bases. V was pared by 5 bases and J by 9 bases, with 9 bases of the junction left unmatched. The CDR3 consists of 14 residues. Germline V gene lookup returns CDR1 LNHDA and CDR2 SQIVND (reference sequence). Here the CDR3 reads CASSPGTGLTEQFF. The CDR3 coding sequence is TGTGCCAGTAGTCCAGGGACAGGTTTAACTGAGCAGTTCTTC.

The chain combines TRBV3-1 (or the pseudogene TRBV3-2) with TRBJ1-1; D perhaps matches TRBD1 (6 bases). The V end lost 4 bases, the J end lost 7 bases, and 16 bases lay between the germline ends. This CDR3 contains 14 residues. CDR1 and CDR2 (germline): LGHDT, YNNKEL (reference sequence). CDR3 DNA sequence: TGTGCCAGCAGCCGCGTCGGGGGCACAGGTGAAGCTTTCTTT. Amino acids: CASSRVGGTGEAFF.

This clone was observed once. This chain uses TRBV5-1 with TRBJ1-2; 9 bases are shared with TRBD1. Germline V gives CDR1 SGHRS, CDR2 YFSETQ. CDR3 size: 12 residues. J lost 8 bases, V lost 4 bases, and 3 bases had no gene match. Here the CDR3 DNA reads TGCGCCAGCAGCCAGGGACAGGGAGGCTACACCTTC. Its protein product is CASSQGQGGYTF.